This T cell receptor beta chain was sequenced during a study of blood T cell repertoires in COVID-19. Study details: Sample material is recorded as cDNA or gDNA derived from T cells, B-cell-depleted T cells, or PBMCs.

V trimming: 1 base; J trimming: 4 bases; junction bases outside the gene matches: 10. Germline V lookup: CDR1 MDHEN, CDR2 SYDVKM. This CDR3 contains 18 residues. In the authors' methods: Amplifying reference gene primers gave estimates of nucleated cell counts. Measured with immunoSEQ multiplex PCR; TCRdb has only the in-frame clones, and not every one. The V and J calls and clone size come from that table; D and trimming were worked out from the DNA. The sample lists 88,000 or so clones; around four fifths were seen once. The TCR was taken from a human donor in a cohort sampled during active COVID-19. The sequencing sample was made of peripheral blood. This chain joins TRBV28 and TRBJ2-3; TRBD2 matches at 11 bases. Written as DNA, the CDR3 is TGTGCCAGCAGTTTATTCTTTTTTAGCGGGAGGGCCCCAGATACGCAGTATTTT. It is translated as CASSLFFFSGRAPDTQYF.